The present entry profiles one TCR beta chain with its context. The antigen remains unidentified. These data come from a study of identical twins. General observations from the study: Within beta out-of-frame sequences, the excess sharing observed between twins was weaker. Not following the same donors, the study drew its conclusions from cross-sectional statistical analysis.

A universal primer site came from template switching; cDNA carried unique molecular identifiers. TCRdb used MiXCR to reprocess the 5' RACE reads, holding one entry per CDR3 protein. The sample contains 400,000 to 550,000 distinct CDR3 sequences, 13% to 15% of which appear only once. Donors were all healthy Caucasians. Trimming cost V 11 bases and J 6 bases; bases outside gene matches: 1. Per germline, CDR1 LNHDA and CDR2 SQIVND (reference sequence). This CDR3 contains 10 residues. These same records also appear under a second study, on yellow fever vaccine responses in identical twins.

The clonotype was recovered from a woman between 18 and 29 years old in good health. The chain joins TRBV19 to TRBJ2-1; 7 bases align to TRBD2. The specimen was CD4+ T cells sorted from blood. The CDR3 DNA sequence: TGTGCCGCGGGGGTCAATGAGCAGTTCTTC. Protein product: CAAGVNEQFF. The full variable domain, in which reference TRBV19 and TRBJ2-1 provide the parts outside the CDR3, is DGGITQSPKYLFRKEGQNVTLSCEQNLNHDAMYWYRQDPGQGLRLIYYSQIVNDFQKGDIAEGYSVSREKKESFPLTVTSAQKNPTAFYLCAAGVNEQFFGPGTRLTVL.